Shown below are 19 T cell receptor beta chains from a single sample sequenced in a study of cytomegalovirus exposure and HLA in healthy donors. Amplification used 60 Vbeta primers and 13 Jbeta primers. The protocol was immunoSEQ multiplex PCR, while the TCRdb copy is restricted to in-frame clones and leaves out a portion. This table has about 120,000 clones, more than 65% appearing once. The sample comprised PBMCs. Receptors originate from a woman between 18 and 30 years old in good health and CMV-seronegative.

This sequence joins TRBV10-2 and TRBJ2-3; 8 nucleotides align to TRBD2. Unmatched junction bases numbered 6, after V lost 3 bases and J lost 1 base. CDR3 length equals 16 residues. Germline V gives CDR1 WSHSY, CDR2 SAAADI. The CDR3 protein is CASSDQRGSRTDTQYF. The CDR3 DNA reads TGCGCCAGCAGTGACCAGCGGGGGTCCCGCACAGATACGCAGTATTTT.

The V and J genes are TRBV5-6 and TRBJ1-4, with D hard to call. V lost 5 bases to trimming and J lost 1 base, with 9 bases between them. There are 14 residues in the CDR3. Germline values: CDR1 SGHDT, CDR2 YYEEEE. Here the CDR3 DNA reads TGTGCCAGCAGTCAGGTGGAAACTAATGAAAAACTGTTTTTT. Protein: CASSQVETNEKLFF. The entire variable domain, with the rest obtained from reference TRBV5-6 and TRBJ1-4, is as follows: DAGVTQSPTHLIKTRGQQVTLRCSPKSGHDTVSWYQQALGQGPQFIFQYYEEEERQRGNFPDRFSGHQFPNYSSELNVNALLLGDSALYLCASSQVETNEKLFFGSGTQLSVL.

A note on this clone: The germline gene is not matched at one end of the junction; a read error may be the cause. The chain's CDR3 is CASSREGVSILQF. Here the CDR3 DNA reads TGCGCCAGCAGCCGGGAAGGGGTCTCCATCCTTCAATTT. The chain links TRBV4-1 to TRBJ1-4; D perhaps matches TRBD1 (5 bases). The CDR3 is 13 amino acids. Germline CDR1 is MGHRA and CDR2 is YSYEKL.

J is TRBJ1-5 and V is TRBV5-1, with a possible D match to TRBD1 (5 bases). Germline lookup yields CDR1 SGHRS and CDR2 YFSETQ. The CDR3 extends over 16 amino acids. V was clipped by 1 base and J by 2 bases, with 13 bases between them. Here the CDR3 DNA reads TGCGCCAGCAGCTTGACGGGGGAGGGTGGCAATCAGCCCCAGCATTTT. Its translation: CASSLTGEGGNQPQHF.

The rearrangement links TRBV18 to TRBJ1-5; D not certain. Germline-derived CDR1 and CDR2 are KGHSH and LQKENI. The CDR3 is 13 residues long. V shed 2 bases and J shed 4 bases, with 6 bases lying between them. The CDR3 loop is CASSPTENQPQHF. In nucleotides, the CDR3 is TGTGCCAGCTCACCAACCGAGAATCAGCCCCAGCATTTT.

In this sample, this clone turned up once. The gene calls are TRBV27 and TRBJ1-5, with a possible D match to TRBD1 (6 bases). The germline CDR1 and CDR2 sequences are MNHEY and SMNVEV (reference sequence). The CDR3 sequence is 15 residues long. With 1 base removed from V and 5 bases from J, the gap between germline ends came to 12 bases. CDR3 sequence reads: CASSLFGGPDQPQHF. CDR3 DNA sequence: TGTGCCAGCAGTTTATTCGGGGGGCCAGATCAGCCCCAGCATTTT.

The table lists this clone with a count of one. CDR3 region: CASSPMTGGSGTEAFF. In DNA, the CDR3 is TGTGCCAGCAGTCCTATGACAGGGGGATCGGGCACTGAAGCTTTCTTT. The rearrangement uses TRBV27 and TRBJ1-1; 9 bases are a match to TRBD1. Germline CDR1 reads MNHEY; CDR2 reads SMNVEV (reference sequence). The CDR3 is 16 amino acids. V shed 5 bases, J shed 4 bases, and the junction held 11 bases outside the gene matches.

The V call is TRBV13, the J call TRBJ2-7, with D perhaps matching TRBD1 (6 bases). This CDR3 has 12 amino acids. The germline V gene has CDR1 PRHDT and CDR2 FYEKMQ (reference sequence). Trimming removed 5 bases at V and 2 bases at J, with 7 bases between. Here the CDR3 DNA reads TGTGCCAGCAGCACAGGGCCCTACGAGCAGTACTTC. It translates to CASSTGPYEQYF.

The CDR3 region is CASTQTGMNTEAFF. CDR3 sequence (DNA): TGTGCCAGCACCCAGACAGGGATGAACACTGAAGCTTTCTTT. The V gene is TRBV25-1, the J gene TRBJ1-1, with 7 bases fitting TRBD1. Trimming took 7 bases from V and 0 from J; bases not matched to a gene: 5. The CDR3 extends over 14 amino acids. Germline V gene sequence: CDR1 MGHDK, CDR2 SYGVNS.

In DNA form, the CDR3 reads TGTGCCAGCGCCGTCGCCCCCCGGGAGACCCAGTACTTC. Amino acid sequence: CASAVAPRETQYF. The chain is built from TRBV11-2 and TRBJ2-5, with D uncertain. CDR1 and CDR2 from the germline V gene are SGHAT and FQNNGV. The V and J ends lost 8 bases and 5 bases respectively, with 15 bases between them. CDR3 size: 13 residues.

V is TRBV27 and J is TRBJ2-7, with TRBD2 identical over 8 bases. The V gene end was trimmed by 5 bases and the J gene end by 0 bases; junction bases not matched to a gene: 9. This CDR3 is 16 amino acids long. CDR1 and CDR2 from the germline V gene are MNHEY and SMNVEV (reference sequence). The CDR3 region is CASSDTTSGFSYEQYF. CDR3 nucleotide sequence: TGTGCCAGCAGTGACACTACTAGCGGCTTCTCCTACGAGCAGTACTTC.

About this clone: The germline gene is not matched at one end of the junction; a read error may be the cause. The rearrangement joins TRBV7-9 to TRBJ1-4; D might be TRBD1 (5 bases). Germline V lookup: CDR1 SEHNR, CDR2 FQNEAQ (reference sequence). This CDR3 is built from 16 residues. Here the CDR3 reads CSSSLGWGQANEKLFF. DNA of the CDR3: TGTTCCAGCAGCTTAGGGTGGGGCCAGGCTAATGAAAAACTGTTTTTT.

The V gene is TRBV5-1, the J gene TRBJ1-1; D is ambiguous. CDR1 and CDR2 from the germline V gene are SGHRS and YFSETQ. CDR3 size: 14 residues. Trimming removed 2 bases at V and 1 base at J, with 9 bases between. This chain's CDR3 is CASSFNQANTEAFF. The CDR3 nucleotides are TGCGCCAGCAGCTTTAACCAGGCGAACACTGAAGCTTTCTTT.

The chain has TRBV27 and TRBJ2-7; D remains ambiguous. CDR3 length: 14 amino acids. V was cut by 2 bases and J by 0 bases, with 8 bases left in between. Germline V gives CDR1 MNHEY, CDR2 SMNVEV (reference sequence). The CDR3 nucleotides are TGTGCCAGCAGTTTAATAAGGAGCTCCTACGAGCAGTACTTC. As protein: CASSLIRSSYEQYF.

With respect to this clone: The same CDR3 is also encoded by other DNA sequences in this sample. This rearrangement joins TRBV9 to TRBJ1-2; D not resolved. This CDR3 has 14 residues. The V gene's germline CDR1 is SGDLS and CDR2 YYNGEE. V lost 1 base, J lost 5 bases, and 12 bases lay in between. CDR3 sequence (DNA): TGTGCCAGCAGCGTAACGGGAGTAGGGTATGGCTACACCTTC. Translating it yields CASSVTGVGYGYTF.

This chain uses TRBV6-5 with TRBJ2-7, with 11 nucleotides matching TRBD2. The CDR3 contains 14 residues. Germline CDR1 and CDR2: MNHEY and SVGAGI. Losses at the gene ends were 6 bases for V and 5 bases for J; bases not matched to a gene: 6. As DNA, the CDR3 is TGTGCCAGCAGAGATAGCGGGAGGGCCGACGAGCAGTACTTC. Its protein product is CASRDSGRADEQYF.

The gene calls are TRBV11-2 and TRBJ2-7, with 10 bases fitting TRBD1. Per the germline V gene, CDR1 is SGHAT and CDR2 is FQNNGV. The CDR3 has 16 amino acids. The J segment lost 1 base and the V segment lost 1 base, leaving 4 bases of the junction unmatched. The CDR3 nucleotides read TGTGCCAGCAGCTTAGGGGACAGGGGACGGTCCTACGAGCAGTACTTC. It yields the protein CASSLGDRGRSYEQYF.

The V gene is TRBV13, the J gene TRBJ2-7; 12 nucleotides line up with TRBD1. CDR3 length equals 14 residues. The V and J ends lost 5 bases and 8 bases, in that order; junction bases with no gene match: 7. The germline V gene encodes CDR1 PRHDT and CDR2 FYEKMQ (reference sequence). In nucleotides, the CDR3 is TGTGCCAGCAGCCCGGGACAGGGGGCTCCCAAGCAGTACTTC. This translates into CASSPGQGAPKQYF.

Remarks on this clone: This specimen includes other DNA sequences encoding the same CDR3. The chain is built from TRBV5-4 and TRBJ2-3; 7 nucleotides match TRBD1. The CDR3 has 14 amino acids. The V segment lost 2 bases and the J segment 1 base; nucleotides outside the gene matches: 1. CDR1 is SGHNT and CDR2 is YYREEE in the germline V gene (reference sequence). The DNA of the CDR3 is TGTGCCAGCAGCTTTGGACAGGGCACAGATACGCAGTATTTT. Protein sequence: CASSFGQGTDTQYF.